This passage covers 7 T cell receptor beta chains from one sample sequenced in a study of CD8+ T cells in alopecia areata. Investigators isolated RNA and reverse transcribed it into cDNA to act as the sequencing template. This table comes from immunoSEQ multiplex PCR, and its TCRdb copy is limited to in-frame clones, with some not included. The sample has about 190,000 clones, approximately 57% seen once. Treatment here: oral pan-JAK inhibitor, 5-10 mg twice daily. The sample was CD4+ T cells sorted from blood, taken at week 24, from a patient treated with tofacitinib. The receptors here all came from a human donor with alopecia areata.

This clone showed up just a few times. The chain employs TRBV13 and TRBJ2-4; 11 nucleotides agree with TRBD1. With 5 bases clipped from V and 6 bases from J, the junction kept 3 bases outside the gene matches. This CDR3 spans 14 amino acids. The germline V gene has CDR1 PRHDT and CDR2 FYEKMQ (reference sequence). CDR3 region: CASSLGQGANIQYF. The CDR3 nucleotides read TGTGCCAGCAGCCTTGGACAGGGGGCAAACATTCAGTACTTC.

The rearrangement links TRBV7-9 to TRBJ1-2; D call uncertain. This CDR3 comprises 14 residues. CDR1 SEHNR and CDR2 FQNEAQ come from the germline V gene (reference sequence). Trimming removed 1 base at V and 4 bases at J, with 10 bases between. CDR3 coding DNA: TGTGCCAGCAGCTTAGTTCCGGATATCTATGGCTACACCTTC. Encoded protein: CASSLVPDIYGYTF.

J is TRBJ1-2 and V is TRBV11-2; D is possibly TRBD1 (5 bases). Trimming removed 3 bases at V and 8 bases at J, with 10 bases between. This CDR3 comprises 12 residues. CDR1 and CDR2 (germline): SGHAT, FQNNGV. The CDR3 loop is CASSFDRGGYTF. In DNA form, the CDR3 reads TGTGCCAGCAGCTTTGATCGGGGCGGCTACACCTTC.

This clone was counted between two and nine times. This chain links TRBV10-3 with TRBJ1-4; tentatively, D is TRBD1 (5 bases). This CDR3 spans 14 amino acids. Deletions cut 0 bases from V and 11 bases from J, with 13 bases between. Germline lookup yields CDR1 ENHRY and CDR2 SYGVKD. The CDR3 bases are TGTGCCATCAGTGAGTCCGAGGGACCCAAGAAACTGTTTTTT. It is translated as CAISESEGPKKLFF.

The V call is TRBV29-1, the J call TRBJ1-2; D perhaps matches TRBD1 (6 bases). The V end was cut by 7 bases, the J end by 4 bases, with 16 bases between. This CDR3 is 13 amino acids long. CDR1 is SQVTM and CDR2 is ANQGSEA in the germline V gene. CDR3: CSAHGGGGYGYTF. The CDR3 DNA follows: TGCAGCGCTCATGGTGGAGGGGGCTATGGCTACACCTTC. The full variable domain, its missing parts supplied by reference TRBV29-1 and TRBJ1-2, is SAVISQKPSRDICQRGTSLTIQCQVDSQVTMMFWYRQQPGQSLTLIATANQGSEATYESGFVIDKFPISRPNLTFSTLTVSNMSPEDSSIYLCSAHGGGGYGYTFGSGTRLTVV.

The rearrangement links TRBV4-3 to TRBJ2-5; tentative D call: TRBD2 (8 bases). This CDR3 is built from 15 residues. CDR1 LGHNA and CDR2 YSLEER come from the germline V gene. V shed 5 bases and J shed 5 bases, with 18 bases lying between them. In DNA, the CDR3 is TGCGCCAGCAGCTTCCGACAGGGCGGGGGGGAGACCCAGTACTTC. This translates into CASSFRQGGGETQYF.

This rearrangement joins TRBV5-1 to TRBJ2-5, with a weak D call TRBD2 (6 bases). CDR1 and CDR2 from the germline V gene are SGHRS and YFSETQ. The CDR3 consists of 14 residues. Trimming pared 4 bases from V and 3 bases from J, leaving 13 bases between. The CDR3 is CASSVGLNKETQYF. CDR3 sequence (DNA): TGCGCCAGCAGCGTGGGACTGAATAAAGAGACCCAGTACTTC.